The source of this T cell receptor (beta chain) is a study of shared clonotypes between healthy human individuals. On the study more broadly: Each donor's CD8 memory used one plate, CD8 naive two, each CD4 subset three. Study-level points and caveats: It was observed that approximately 5% of naive CD4 clonotypes were shared across a handful of donors. Only blood underwent sampling, and tissue repertoires likely differ.

CD45RO-negative CD8 cells positively selected for CCR7 made up the naive population, which excluded terminally differentiated effector memory CD45RA+ cells. Trimming stripped 8 bases from V and 0 bases from J, with 13 bases between. CDR1 and CDR2 (germline): SNHLY, FYNNEI. This CDR3 comprises 14 residues. Notes on this clone: What it binds is unknown.

It was around 190 ng DNA, about 30,000 T cell genomes, that sorted-subset replicate PCRs used. Profiled with immunoSEQ multiplex PCR; TCRdb holds only in-frame clones, not every one. The data show about 680,000 clones, under 95% seen once. The receptor's source is a man aged 30 to 39 in good health. Sequencing used naive CD8+ T cells sorted from blood. This chain connects TRBV2 to TRBJ1-2; possibly TRBD1 for D (5 bases). CDR3 region: CASPGGGANYGYTF. Here the CDR3 DNA reads TGTGCCAGCCCCGGCGGGGGAGCTAACTATGGCTACACCTTC.